Listed below are T cell receptor beta chains from one sample, sequenced in a study of cytomegalovirus exposure and HLA in healthy donors. TCRdb keeps only in-frame clones here, not all; method: immunoSEQ multiplex PCR. The table has about 150,000 clones, approximately 81% seen once. Sequenced sample: PBMCs. The receptors derive from a man in his late teens or twenties in good health and CMV-seronegative. Each CDR3 is given with its conserved first and last residue. D genes are given only for firm matches. Only some rows state a clone size, as once, few, many or a class for expanded clones.

>TRBV5-4|TRBJ2-3|TRBD2|NA
TGTGCCAGCAGCCGCGGACTAGCGGGAGGGGAAGATACGCAGTATTTT
CASSRGLAGGEDTQYF
>TRBV5-1|TRBJ1-5|NA|NA
TGCGCCAGCAGCTTGGGCCCCGGGCAGCCCCAGCATTTT
CASSLGPGQPQHF
>TRBV19|TRBJ2-1|TRBD2|few
TGTGCCAGTAGTATCTTCCGGGGGACTATGACCTACAATGAGCAGTTCTTC
CASSIFRGTMTYNEQFF
>TRBV25-1|TRBJ2-5|NA|NA
TGTGCCAGCACCACAGGGTCCCAAGAGACCCAGTACTTC
CASTTGSQETQYF
>TRBV28|TRBJ2-7|TRBD2|once
TGTGCCAGCAGTTTACAGGCGGGAGCGATGAACGAGCAGTACTTC
CASSLQAGAMNEQYF
>TRBV19|TRBJ2-3|TRBD2|NA
TGTGCCAGTAGTATAATTACGGCGGGAGGGACAGATACGCAGTATTTT
CASSIITAGGTDTQYF
>TRBV7-9|TRBJ2-3|TRBD1|NA
TGTGCCAGCAGCTTAATGGGACAGGGGGTAGATACGCAGTATTTT
CASSLMGQGVDTQYF
>TRBV29-1|TRBJ2-1|NA|NA
TGCAGCTCCGAAGTGGGAGGCGGCTACAATGAGCAGTTCTTC
CSSEVGGGYNEQFF
>TRBV27|TRBJ1-5|NA|NA
TGTGCCAGCAGTCCCGGATCCAGGGTTGCCAATCAGCCCCAGCATTTT
CASSPGSRVANQPQHF
>TRBV10-3|TRBJ1-2|NA|few
TGTGCCATCAGTGCGTCCGCGGCAGTGCTCTATGGCTACACCTTC
CAISASAAVLYGYTF
>TRBV10-3|TRBJ2-7|NA|NA
TGTGCCATCAGTGGGAGTAGCGCAACCTACGAGCAGTACTTC
CAISGSSATYEQYF
>TRBV19|TRBJ2-6|NA|NA
TGTGCCAGTAGCCCTACCCTAGACTGGTCCAGACCCGGGGCCAACGTCCTGACTTTC
CASSPTLDWSRPGANVLTF